The present entry profiles one T cell receptor (beta chain) with its context. The junction differs from germline at one of its ends, possibly a read error. The sample belongs to a study of blood T cell repertoires in COVID-19. Study background: T cells, B-cell-depleted T cells, or PBMCs provided the cDNA or gDNA that served as material.

The CDR3 has 13 amino acids. Germline V gene lookup returns CDR1 LGHDT and CDR2 YNNKEL (reference sequence). Participants spanned ages about 18 to 90 years and resided in about two dozen US areas. The recovered donors of Cohort 3 showed two negative PCRs, clearance, or symptom resolution. TCRdb's table, derived via immunoSEQ multiplex PCR, lists solely in-frame clones and lacks some. Of 350,000 to 400,000 clones in the sample, 88% were seen once. The origin of this receptor is a young woman who had recovered from COVID-19. Material for sequencing was PBMCs or T cells enriched from blood (not recorded which). The V gene is TRBV3-1 (or the pseudogene TRBV3-2), the J gene TRBJ1-6; 7 nucleotides agree with TRBD1. The CDR3 DNA reads TGTGCCAGCAGCCAAGATAGATGGACAGGCCAATTTTTT. Amino acid sequence: CASSQDRWTGQFF.